This is a list of T cell receptor beta chains from one sample in a study of T cell changes during pregnancy in multiple sclerosis. Method: immunoSEQ multiplex PCR; TCRdb's copy keeps in-frame clones and lacks some. The table lists fewer than 90,000 clones, about 94% of them singletons. The specimen was peripheral blood, collected after pregnancy. These receptors all come from a female donor in good health, enrolled as a control in a pregnancy study. The CDR3 runs from the conserved cysteine through the conserved F or W. A D gene is named only where the DNA matches it firmly. Clone size, where shown, is once, few, many, or a class for clones that have expanded.

TGTGCCAGCAGCCCAGGGACAGAGCAGTTCTTC	CASSPGTEQFF	TRBJ2-1	TRBV7-9	-	-
TGCGCCAGCAGCTTGGGAGGGACAGGGTCTTACGAGCAGTACTTC	CASSLGGTGSYEQYF	TRBJ2-7	TRBV5-1	-	TRBD1
TGTGCCAGTACGACATACGGGGGTTTACCGAACACTGAAGCTTTCTTT	CASTTYGGLPNTEAFF	TRBJ1-1	TRBV19	-	-
TGTGCCAGCAGTTTAGGGCACGGGGAGCTGTTTTTT	CASSLGHGELFF	TRBJ2-2	TRBV28	-	-
TGTGCCAGCAGCCGCCGACAGAACACTGAAGCTTTCTTT	CASSRRQNTEAFF	TRBJ1-1	TRBV27	-	-
TGTGCCAGCAGCCCCTTCGGGACTAGGACAGATACGCAGTATTTT	CASSPFGTRTDTQYF	TRBJ2-3	TRBV11-2	-	TRBD2
TGTGCCAGCAGCTTTGGCGGCGGCCCCTACAATGAGCAGTTCTTC	CASSFGGGPYNEQFF	TRBJ2-1	TRBV7-8	-	-
TGTGCCAGCAGCCCCGGACTAGCGGGGGATACCGGGGAGCTGTTTTTT	CASSPGLAGDTGELFF	TRBJ2-2	TRBV6-6	-	TRBD2
TGTGCCAGCAGCCTGACAGGGGCTGATGATGAAAAACTGTTTTTT	CASSLTGADDEKLFF	TRBJ1-4	TRBV7-9	-	TRBD1
TGTGCCAGCAAGAGCGGCCTAGCGTCCGGGGAGCTGTTTTTT	CASKSGLASGELFF	TRBJ2-2	TRBV28	-	-
TGCGCCAGCAGCTGGGACGGGGGGGTATCGGCAGATACGCAGTATTTT	CASSWDGGVSADTQYF	TRBJ2-3	TRBV5-1	-	TRBD2
TGTGCCATCCGACAGGAGCTAAACACCGGGGAGCTGTTTTTT	CAIRQELNTGELFF	TRBJ2-2	TRBV10-3	-	-
TGTGCCAGCAGCTTAGCTGGCGGGAACAACTACGAGCAGTACTTC	CASSLAGGNNYEQYF	TRBJ2-7	TRBV11-2	-	-
TGTGCCAGCAGCTCCTTGCGGGGGGACTACGAGCAGTACTTC	CASSSLRGDYEQYF	TRBJ2-7	TRBV11-2	-	TRBD2
TGCGCCAGCAGCCAAGGACTAGCAAACTCCTACGAGCCGTACTTC	CASSQGLANSYEPYF	TRBJ2-7	TRBV4-1	once	TRBD2
TGTGCCAGCAGCCACTCGCGCGGGACCTACAATGAGCAGTTCTTC	CASSHSRGTYNEQFF	TRBJ2-1	TRBV25-1	-	-
TGCAGCGTTGCCCGGTCGACGGGTCCAGATACGCAGTATTTT	CSVARSTGPDTQYF	TRBJ2-3	TRBV29-1	once	-
TGTGCCAGCAGCCAAGATGGACATTTGAACGGGGAGCTGTTTTTT	CASSQDGHLNGELFF	TRBJ2-2	TRBV4-2	-	-
TGTGCCAGCAGCTTCAACGGGAACTATGGCTACACCTTC	CASSFNGNYGYTF	TRBJ1-2	TRBV13	-	-
TGTGCCAGCAGGGAAACAGGGACCGGGGAGCTGTTTTTT	CASRETGTGELFF	TRBJ2-2	TRBV2	once	-
TGTGCCAGCAGTTGGGAGGGCTACAATGAGCAGTTCTTC	CASSWEGYNEQFF	TRBJ2-1	TRBV27	-	TRBD2
TGTGCCAGCGCCGGGACTGTGAGCTCTGGAAACACCATATATTTT	CASAGTVSSGNTIYF	TRBJ1-3	TRBV19	-	-
TGCGCCAGCAGCTTCACACTATTAGGCAATGAGCAGTTCTTC	CASSFTLLGNEQFF	TRBJ2-1	TRBV5-1	-	-
TGTGCCAGCAGTAGCGGGCTCAACGAGCAGTACTTC	CASSSGLNEQYF	TRBJ2-7	TRBV6-6	-	-
TGTGCCAGCAGCTCCTTGGGACAGGGCAGTGGAAACACCATATATTTT	CASSSLGQGSGNTIYF	TRBJ1-3	TRBV5-6	-	TRBD1
TGTGCCAGCAGCTTAGGCGGATATAGCGGAAAGGGGGATACGCAGTATTTT	CASSLGGYSGKGDTQYF	TRBJ2-3	TRBV11-2	-	-
TGTGCCTGGAGTCTCCGGGGGAGGGGGAATCCCTCTGGGGCCAACGTCCTGACTTTC	CAWSLRGRGNPSGANVLTF	TRBJ2-6	TRBV30	-	-
TGTGCCAGCAGTGGGGGACAAACAAGCACAGATACGCAGTATTTT	CASSGGQTSTDTQYF	TRBJ2-3	TRBV6-1	-	-
TGTGCCAGCAGACTACCTGCCGGCGAGACCCAGTACTTC	CASRLPAGETQYF	TRBJ2-5	TRBV2	-	-
TGTGCCAGCTCCCGCCCGGGAGTCGGTGAAAAACTGTTTTTT	CASSRPGVGEKLFF	TRBJ1-4	TRBV6-5	-	-
TGTGCCAGCAGTTCCTATCCGCTCTCTGGAAACACCATATATTTT	CASSSYPLSGNTIYF	TRBJ1-3	TRBV28	-	-
TGTGCCAGCAGCTTATCGGGTCCCGGGGAGCTGTTTTTT	CASSLSGPGELFF	TRBJ2-2	TRBV7-7	-	-
TGTGCCAGCAGGGGGACAGGGCGCATCTACGAGCAGTACTTC	CASRGTGRIYEQYF	TRBJ2-7	TRBV2	-	TRBD1
TGTGCCAGCAGGACGCGGGACAGGGCACATGGCTACACCTTC	CASRTRDRAHGYTF	TRBJ1-2	TRBV2	few	TRBD1
TGCGCCAGCAGCCGCACAGGGGGCGAGCAGTACTTC	CASSRTGGEQYF	TRBJ2-7	TRBV4-1	-	TRBD1
TGTGCCAGCAGGTCGAGCGGGTCGGAAAAATACGAGCAGTACTTC	CASRSSGSEKYEQYF	TRBJ2-7	TRBV28	-	-
TGTGCCAGCAGTTACGGGGCTCGGCCCGGGGGAGGCTACGAGCAGTACTTC	CASSYGARPGGGYEQYF	TRBJ2-7	TRBV28	-	-
TGTGCCAGCACTCCGGGGGGTAGCAATCAGCCCCAGCATTTT	CASTPGGSNQPQHF	TRBJ1-5	TRBV28	-	-
TGCGCCAGCAGCTTTGATAGCGGGAGAGGGTCCTACAATGAGCAGTTCTTC	CASSFDSGRGSYNEQFF	TRBJ2-1	TRBV5-1	-	TRBD2
TGTGCCAGCAGGGAGAGATCAATCAACACTGAAGCTTTCTTT	CASRERSINTEAFF	TRBJ1-1	TRBV2	few	-
TGTGCCTGGAGTGTATTACGGGTAACGGGTAAACAGGGCCGCTCGGGGAATGAAAAACTGTTTTTT	CAWSVLRVTGKQGRSGNEKLFF	TRBJ1-4	TRBV30	once	-
TGCGCCAGCAGCTTGGGACAGCCGGGGGACGAGCAGTACTTC	CASSLGQPGDEQYF	TRBJ2-7	TRBV5-1	-	-
TGTGCCAGCAGCTTTTCTGTCTACGAGCAGTACTTC	CASSFSVYEQYF	TRBJ2-7	TRBV7-9	-	-
TGCGCCAGCAGCCCTGGAGGGCAGAACTACGAGCAGTACTTC	CASSPGGQNYEQYF	TRBJ2-7	TRBV5-1	-	-
TGCGCCAGCAGCCAGTCCGCGGGACTAGCGGGATTGGTCTTC	CASSQSAGLAGLVF	TRBJ2-1	TRBV4-1	-	TRBD2
TGTGCCAGCGGGAGACAGGGCTCCTACGAGCAGTACTTC	CASGRQGSYEQYF	TRBJ2-7	TRBV27	-	TRBD1
TGTGCCAGCAGCTTATCGGCTCGGGGGACCCAGTACTTC	CASSLSARGTQYF	TRBJ2-5	TRBV11-2	-	-
TGTGCCAGCAGTGTAGACAGCGTCTACGAGCAGTACTTC	CASSVDSVYEQYF	TRBJ2-7	TRBV28	-	-
TGTGCCAGCAGCCGGGTGTACGGCACAGATACGCAGTATTTT	CASSRVYGTDTQYF	TRBJ2-3	TRBV11-2	-	-
TGCGCCAGCAGCCAAGAGGGGACTTTCCCCGGGGAGCTGTTTTTT	CASSQEGTFPGELFF	TRBJ2-2	TRBV4-1	-	-
TGTGCCAGCAGTTACGGTTGGCAGGGCGGCTATGGCTACACCTTC	CASSYGWQGGYGYTF	TRBJ1-2	TRBV6-5	-	-
TGCGCCAGCAGCCAAGATCTGGCGGATAGCTCCTACGAGCAGTACTTC	CASSQDLADSSYEQYF	TRBJ2-7	TRBV4-1	-	-
TGTGCCAGCAGCTTTCGACAGGGTAATACTGAAGCTTTCTTT	CASSFRQGNTEAFF	TRBJ1-1	TRBV13	-	TRBD1
TGTGCCAGCAGCTTAAGTAGCTACAATGAGCAGTTCTTC	CASSLSSYNEQFF	TRBJ2-1	TRBV7-8	-	-
TGTGCCAGCAGTCTACCACCCTCGTCAGGGGGAAAAAATGAGCAGTTCTTC	CASSLPPSSGGKNEQFF	TRBJ2-1	TRBV28	-	TRBD1